Each of the 12 T cell receptor beta chains below was sequenced from the same sample in a study of spatial heterogeneity in lung cancer. TCRdb re-derived calls from the 5' RACE reads in MiXCR, one entry per CDR3 protein. The sample records about 80,000 distinct CDR3 sequences, 7.5% to 9.5% being singletons. Time point noted: sample taken at primary tumor resection. The sequences come from PBMCs, collected at surgery. The source of these receptors is a male donor with early-stage non-small cell lung cancer.

This clonotype appeared a few times. The rearrangement uses TRBV5-1 and TRBJ2-1; a weak D match, TRBD1 (5 bases). Looked up from germline, CDR1 is SGHRS and CDR2 is YFSETQ. Deletions cut 1 base from V and 4 bases from J, with 12 bases between. CDR3 length: 15 amino acids. This CDR3 is CASSLSGKGYNEQFF. CDR3 nucleotide sequence: TGCGCCAGCAGCTTGTCGGGTAAGGGGTACAATGAGCAGTTCTTC.

This clonotype was recorded at least ten times. The CDR3: CASSLAVAGEAFF. CDR3 coding DNA: TGCGCCAGCAGCTTGGCGGTTGCAGGTGAAGCTTTCTTT. This chain uses TRBV5-1 with TRBJ1-1; D ambiguous. The CDR3 is made up of 13 amino acids. Germline-derived CDR1 and CDR2 are SGHRS and YFSETQ. The ends were cut back, 0 bases at V and 7 bases at J, with 10 bases in the middle. Using reference TRBV5-1 and TRBJ1-1 for the parts outside the CDR3, the full variable domain is KAGVTQTPRYLIKTRGQQVTLSCSPISGHRSVSWYQQTPGQGLQFLFEYFSETQRNKGNFPGRFSGRQFSNSRSEMNVSTLELGDSALYLCASSLAVAGEAFFGQGTRLTVV.

The V gene is TRBV6-5, the J gene TRBJ2-7, with D perhaps matching TRBD1 (7 bases). This CDR3 is built from 14 residues. Germline V CDR1 and CDR2: MNHEY, SVGAGI. V gave up 7 bases and J gave up 1 base, with 14 bases separating them. CDR3 sequence: CASTQGGGSYEQYF. CDR3 nucleotide sequence: TGTGCCAGCACTCAGGGGGGCGGGTCCTACGAGCAGTACTTC.

This clonotype was detected ten times or more. This sequence joins TRBV4-1 and TRBJ2-1, with a tentative D call TRBD2 (5 bases). Trimming took 2 bases from V and 0 from J, leaving 14 bases between them. Germline V CDR1 and CDR2: MGHRA, YSYEKL. The length of the CDR3 is 17 residues. Here the CDR3 reads CASSQKPRESSYNEQFF. CDR3 coding DNA: TGCGCCAGCAGCCAAAAACCGAGGGAGAGCTCCTACAATGAGCAGTTCTTC.

The chain combines TRBV30 with TRBJ2-3, with TRBD2 matching over 16 bases. The CDR3 is 15 amino acids. Germline CDR1 and CDR2: GTSNPN and SVGIG (reference sequence). Trimming at V came to 8 bases and at J to 9 bases, leaving 11 bases not matched to a gene. CDR3 sequence: CARDPGLAGGFTQYF. CDR3 bases: TGTGCCCGGGACCCGGGACTAGCGGGAGGGTTCACGCAGTATTTT.

By its share, this clonotype is medium-sized. The chain employs TRBV9 and TRBJ2-5, with 11 nucleotides matching TRBD2. Germline values: CDR1 SGDLS, CDR2 YYNGEE. CDR3 length: 15 amino acids. Losses at the gene ends were 0 bases for V and 7 bases for J; bases not matched to a gene: 5. The CDR3 is CASSVGLAGYSTQYF. Here the CDR3 DNA reads TGTGCCAGCAGCGTAGGACTAGCGGGATATTCGACCCAGTACTTC. Full variable domain (outside the CDR3, taken from reference TRBV9 and TRBJ2-5): DSGVTQTPKHLITATGQRVTLRCSPRSGDLSVYWYQQSLDQGLQFLIQYYNGEERAKGNILERFSAQQFPDLHSELNLSSLELGDSALYFCASSVGLAGYSTQYFGPGTRLLVL.

This clonotype has ten or more counts. This chain connects TRBV6-5 to TRBJ2-7, with a possible D match to TRBD1 (5 bases). Germline V CDR1 and CDR2: MNHEY, SVGAGI. V was pared by 0 bases and J by 3 bases, with 15 bases between. This CDR3 contains 16 residues. CDR3 residues: CASSYSVRVGNYEQYF. As DNA, the CDR3 is TGTGCCAGCAGTTACTCCGTCAGGGTGGGAAACTACGAGCAGTACTTC.

This clonotype was detected many times. The chain has TRBV20-1 and TRBJ2-5; weak D call: TRBD2 (5 bases). CDR1 is DFQATT and CDR2 is SNEGSKA in the germline V gene (reference sequence). The V end was cut by 6 bases, the J end by 3 bases, with 14 bases between. The CDR3 has 13 amino acids. CDR3 loop: CSAVRTEEETQYF. Written as DNA, the CDR3 is TGCAGTGCGGTACGGACGGAGGAAGAGACCCAGTACTTC.

The table lists this clonotype with many counts. This sequence joins TRBV5-1 and TRBJ1-1; 9 nucleotides agree with TRBD1. CDR1 and CDR2 (germline): SGHRS, YFSETQ. V was pared by 1 base and J by 1 base, with 5 bases of the junction left unmatched. There are 16 residues in the CDR3. The CDR3 bases are TGCGCCAGCAGCTTGTTGACAGGGGGGAGGAACACTGAAGCTTTCTTT. Protein: CASSLLTGGRNTEAFF.

This clonotype was observed at least ten times. The V gene is TRBV5-1, the J gene TRBJ1-2; possible D gene TRBD1, 5 bases. Germline values: CDR1 SGHRS, CDR2 YFSETQ. The V end was cut by 1 base, the J end by 7 bases, with 14 bases between. The CDR3 loop spans 14 amino acids. In nucleotides, the CDR3 is TGCGCCAGCAGCTTGACAGAGGCCCAGGGTGGCTACACCTTC. Its translation: CASSLTEAQGGYTF. The whole variable domain, filled in from reference TRBV5-1 and TRBJ1-2, reads KAGVTQTPRYLIKTRGQQVTLSCSPISGHRSVSWYQQTPGQGLQFLFEYFSETQRNKGNFPGRFSGRQFSNSRSEMNVSTLELGDSALYLCASSLTEAQGGYTFGSGTRLTVV.

The V call is TRBV30, the J call TRBJ2-4, with 12 bases aligning to TRBD1. The CDR3 extends over 16 amino acids. J lost 6 bases, V lost 0 bases, and 6 bases had no gene match. Germline CDR1 GTSNPN, CDR2 SVGIG (reference sequence). The CDR3 is CAWSVLGTGGGNIQYF. As DNA, the CDR3 is TGTGCCTGGAGTGTACTTGGGACAGGGGGCGGAAACATTCAGTACTTC.

This chain links TRBV27 with TRBJ2-3; D ambiguous. With 3 bases removed from V and 4 bases from J, the gap between germline ends came to 14 bases. CDR1 and CDR2 (germline): MNHEY, SMNVEV (reference sequence). This CDR3 comprises 15 residues. For the CDR3, the DNA is TGTGCCAGCAGTTTGTGGGTGCAGATGTCAGATACGCAGTATTTT. This sequence encodes CASSLWVQMSDTQYF.